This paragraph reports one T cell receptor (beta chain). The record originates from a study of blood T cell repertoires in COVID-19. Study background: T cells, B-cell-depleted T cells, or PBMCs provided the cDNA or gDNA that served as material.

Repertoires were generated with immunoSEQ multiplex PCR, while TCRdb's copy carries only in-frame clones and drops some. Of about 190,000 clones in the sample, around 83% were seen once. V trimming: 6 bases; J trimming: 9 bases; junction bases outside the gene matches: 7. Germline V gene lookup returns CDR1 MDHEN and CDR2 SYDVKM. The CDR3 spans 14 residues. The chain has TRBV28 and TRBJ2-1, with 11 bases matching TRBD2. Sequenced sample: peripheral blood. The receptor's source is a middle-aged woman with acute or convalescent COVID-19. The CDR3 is CASSRLAGGFEQFF. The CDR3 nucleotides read TGTGCCAGCAGCCGCCTAGCGGGAGGTTTTGAGCAGTTCTTC.